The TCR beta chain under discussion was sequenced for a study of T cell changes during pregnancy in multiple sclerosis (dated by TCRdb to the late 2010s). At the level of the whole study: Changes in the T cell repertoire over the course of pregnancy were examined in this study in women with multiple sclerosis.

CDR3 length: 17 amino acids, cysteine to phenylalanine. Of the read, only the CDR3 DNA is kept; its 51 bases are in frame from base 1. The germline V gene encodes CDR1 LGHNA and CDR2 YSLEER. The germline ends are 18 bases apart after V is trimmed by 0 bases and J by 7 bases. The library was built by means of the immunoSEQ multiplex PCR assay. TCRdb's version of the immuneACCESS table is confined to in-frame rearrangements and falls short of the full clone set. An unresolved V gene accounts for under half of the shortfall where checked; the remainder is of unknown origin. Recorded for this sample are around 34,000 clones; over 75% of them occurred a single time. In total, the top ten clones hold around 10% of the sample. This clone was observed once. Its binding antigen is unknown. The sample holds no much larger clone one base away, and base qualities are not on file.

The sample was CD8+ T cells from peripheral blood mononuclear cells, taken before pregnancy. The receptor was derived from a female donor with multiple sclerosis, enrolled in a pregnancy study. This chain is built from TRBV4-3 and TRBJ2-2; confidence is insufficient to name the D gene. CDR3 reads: CASSQDPRVGSGGELFF. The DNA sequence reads TGCGCCAGCAGCCAAGATCCCCGGGTCGGTAGTGGCGGGGAGCTGTTTTTT.